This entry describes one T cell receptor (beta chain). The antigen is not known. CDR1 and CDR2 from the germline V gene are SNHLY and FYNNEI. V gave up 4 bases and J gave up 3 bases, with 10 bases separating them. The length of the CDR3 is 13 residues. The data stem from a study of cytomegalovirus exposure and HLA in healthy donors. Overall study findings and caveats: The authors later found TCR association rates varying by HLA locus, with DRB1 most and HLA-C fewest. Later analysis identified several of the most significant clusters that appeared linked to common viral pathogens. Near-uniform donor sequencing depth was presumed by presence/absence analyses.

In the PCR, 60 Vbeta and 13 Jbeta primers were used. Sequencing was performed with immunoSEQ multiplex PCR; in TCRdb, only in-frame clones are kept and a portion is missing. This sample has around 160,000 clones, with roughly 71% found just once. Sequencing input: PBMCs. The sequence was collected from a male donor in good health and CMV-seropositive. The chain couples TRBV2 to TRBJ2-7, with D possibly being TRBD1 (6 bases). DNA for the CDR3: TGTGCCAGCAGTGGGACAGAACTCTACGAGCAGTACTTC. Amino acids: CASSGTELYEQYF. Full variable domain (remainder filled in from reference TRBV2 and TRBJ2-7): EPEVTQTPSHQVTQMGQEVILRCVPISNHLYFYWYRQILGQKVEFLVSFYNNEISEKSEIFDDQFSVERPDGSNFTLKIRSTKLEDSAMYFCASSGTELYEQYFGPGTRLTVT.